This T cell receptor (beta chain) was identified in a study of blood T cell repertoires in COVID-19. Participant ages covered about 18 to 89 years across 24 US areas. Self-reported history from a screening survey and questionnaire set each donor's cohort. Germline CDR1 is KGHSH and CDR2 is LQKENI. Trimming removed 3 bases from V and 7 bases from J; junction bases left unmatched: 11. The CDR3 length is 16 residues. Clones were read by immunoSEQ multiplex PCR, and TCRdb kept only the in-frame ones, dropping some. The table lists roughly 300,000 clones, 86% of them singletons. The specimen sequenced was PBMCs or T cells enriched from blood (not recorded which). The clonotype comes from a woman between 40 and 55 years old with acute COVID-19. This chain connects TRBV18 to TRBJ1-2; 10 nucleotides align to TRBD1. The CDR3: CASSPADRGNSFGYTF. DNA for the CDR3: TGTGCCAGCTCACCCGCGGACAGGGGGAACTCGTTTGGCTACACCTTC.